This T cell receptor beta chain came from a study of blood T cell repertoires in COVID-19. The overall study: Whether acute or convalescent, the COVID-19 samples came from the United States, Italy and Spain. PBMCs, B-cell-depleted T cells, or T cells were the source of the cDNA or gDNA that made up the material.

Original methodology: Amplifying reference gene primers gave estimates of nucleated cell counts. Assay used: immunoSEQ multiplex PCR; TCRdb lists only in-frame clones, some missing. V and J calls plus clone size are reproduced from that table; the DNA served to infer D and trimming. Of some 150,000 clones in the sample, 80% to 85% were seen once. The CDR3 spans 15 residues. After removal of 3 bases from V and 3 bases from J, the junction contained 7 bases not matched to a gene. Germline-derived CDR1 and CDR2 are SEHNR and FQNEAQ (reference sequence). The sequencing sample was made of peripheral blood. The receptor's source is a woman aged 80 or over with acute or convalescent COVID-19. The chain uses TRBV7-9 and TRBJ1-2; 7 nucleotides line up with TRBD1. The CDR3 nucleotides read TGTGCCAGCAGCTTCCAAAATGACAGGGACTATGGCTACACCTTC. It specifies CASSFQNDRDYGYTF.